This T cell receptor (beta chain) was sequenced in a study of shared clonotypes between healthy human individuals. The CDR3 is 18 residues long. Germline trimming cut 4 bases from V and 5 bases from J; bases unmatched to any gene: 17. From germline, CDR1 is MNHNS and CDR2 SASEGT. CD45RO negativity and positive selection for CCR7 defined naive CD8 cells, a population that excluded terminally differentiated effector memory CD45RA+ cells. Sequencing used immunoSEQ multiplex PCR; TCRdb keeps in-frame clones, though not all of them. Found here are 600,000 or so clones, 85% to 95% of them singletons; the top ten hold approximately 0.11%.

The receptor's source is a woman aged 25 to 45 in good health. The specimen was naive CD8+ T cells sorted from blood. The chain links TRBV6-1 to TRBJ1-2; 9 bases line up with TRBD1. CDR3 DNA sequence: TGTGCCAGCAGTGGGGACTCGGCGAGGACAGGGGACTTATATGGCTACACCTTC. It codes for CASSGDSARTGDLYGYTF.